The 6 T cell receptor beta chains presented below share a single source sample, sequenced in a study of cytomegalovirus exposure and HLA in healthy donors. Researchers ran the PCR with 60 Vbeta and 13 Jbeta primers. Using immunoSEQ multiplex PCR, the repertoire was profiled, and TCRdb retains in-frame clones only, with some absent. The top ten hold 5.4% of the sample, which has 60,000 to 75,000 clones, approximately 73% seen once. The sequencing sample was made of PBMCs. The receptors were sampled from a man over 45 in good health and CMV-seronegative.

The genes are TRBV19 and TRBJ2-3; tentatively, D is TRBD2 (5 bases). Trimming shortened V by 5 bases and J by 3 bases, and 12 bases separated the two germline ends. The V gene's germline CDR1 is LNHDA and CDR2 SQIVND (reference sequence). The CDR3 is 14 residues long. The DNA of the CDR3 is TGTGCCAGTAGTGCCGAACGGGGAACAGATACGCAGTATTTT. Residues: CASSAERGTDTQYF. The whole variable domain, remainder taken from reference TRBV19 and TRBJ2-3, is DGGITQSPKYLFRKEGQNVTLSCEQNLNHDAMYWYRQDPGQGLRLIYYSQIVNDFQKGDIAEGYSVSREKKESFPLTVTSAQKNPTAFYLCASSAERGTDTQYFGPGTRLTVL.

The chain uses TRBV9 and TRBJ2-7, with 9 bases identical to TRBD2. Germline V gives CDR1 SGDLS, CDR2 YYNGEE. The CDR3 consists of 14 residues. Trimming took 4 bases from V and 2 from J; bases not matched to a gene: 4. CDR3 region: CASSPSGEAYEQYF. CDR3 nucleotides: TGTGCCAGCAGCCCTAGCGGGGAGGCCTACGAGCAGTACTTC.

J is TRBJ2-2 and V is TRBV14, with 10 bases fitting TRBD1. Germline CDR1 SGHDN, CDR2 FVKESK. V lost 4 bases to trimming and J lost 0 bases; unmatched junction nucleotides: 14. This CDR3 has 20 amino acids. In nucleotides, the CDR3 is TGTGCCAGCAGCCCCCATTCGACAGGGGGCGTTAATCCGAACACCGGGGAGCTGTTTTTT. Protein: CASSPHSTGGVNPNTGELFF.

This chain links TRBV19 with TRBJ1-4, with 10 nucleotides matching TRBD1. Germline V gene lookup returns CDR1 LNHDA and CDR2 SQIVND (reference sequence). V lost 5 bases, J lost 13 bases, and 13 bases stayed unmatched. The CDR3 has 15 amino acids. The CDR3 DNA is TGTGCCAGTAGTGACACGGGACAGGGGCATCGGAGACTGTTTTTT. This gives the protein CASSDTGQGHRRLFF. The variable domain in full, completed from reference TRBV19 and TRBJ1-4, reads DGGITQSPKYLFRKEGQNVTLSCEQNLNHDAMYWYRQDPGQGLRLIYYSQIVNDFQKGDIAEGYSVSREKKESFPLTVTSAQKNPTAFYLCASSDTGQGHRRLFFGSGTQLSVL.

This clone was counted between two and nine times. The rearrangement links TRBV7-9 to TRBJ2-1, with TRBD1 as a possible D gene (6 bases). Germline-derived CDR1 and CDR2 are SEHNR and FQNEAQ (reference sequence). V gave up 3 bases and J gave up 2 bases, with 14 bases separating them. The length of the CDR3 is 16 residues. The CDR3 loop reads CASSFLLGATYNEQFF. The CDR3 DNA follows: TGTGCCAGCAGCTTTTTGCTGGGGGCTACCTACAATGAGCAGTTCTTC. The complete variable domain, with remaining parts taken from reference TRBV7-9 and TRBJ2-1, reads DTGVSQNPRHKITKRGQNVTFRCDPISEHNRLYWYRQTLGQGPEFLTYFQNEAQLEKSRLLSDRFSAERPKGSFSTLEIQRTEQGDSAMYLCASSFLLGATYNEQFFGPGTRLTVL.

This sequence joins TRBV7-9 and TRBJ2-6; 8 bases map to TRBD1. V shed 1 base, J shed 2 bases, and the junction held 4 bases outside the gene matches. CDR1 SEHNR and CDR2 FQNEAQ come from the germline V gene (reference sequence). The CDR3 consists of 17 residues. CDR3 in DNA: TGTGCCAGCAGCTTAGGGGGCAGGGGGCCTGGGGCCAACGTCCTGACTTTC. It specifies CASSLGGRGPGANVLTF.